The entry below gives a single TCR beta chain sequence along with its context. There is no known antigen for this receptor. Base-call qualities are not available, and no considerably larger clone is one nucleotide away. TCRbeta CDR3 regions were amplified from genomic DNA by means of the immunoSEQ Assay, a bias-controlled multiplex PCR. As for how the authors treated the data: Nucleated cell counts per sample were estimated from amplification of reference gene primers within the assay. To quantify the absolute abundance of each unique TCRbeta CDR3 rearrangement, sequence reads were collapsed and filtered. For each sample, productive Simpson clonality was calculated as the square root of Simpson's diversity index over productive rearrangements. This immuneACCESS table, as held by TCRdb, lists in-frame sequences with V and J called but not all clones. Of the missing ones, under half trace to an unresolved V gene in checked studies; the others have no known cause. The V and J calls and clone size were taken over from that table, and D and trimming were inferred from the DNA. For this sample there are about 150,000 clones; around 80% appear just once. Of the sample, less than 3.5% is held by the ten largest clones.

From cysteine to phenylalanine, the CDR3 is 16 amino acids long. Kept here is only the CDR3 DNA, which spans 48 bases and is read in frame from base 1. CDR1 and CDR2 are drawn from the germline V gene: SGDLS, YYNGEE. V sheds 2 bases and J sheds 5 bases, leaving 18 bases between their ends. The collaborating institutions used their own protocols to collect whole blood in K2EDTA tubes. For TCRbeta analysis, collaborators shipped samples in one of three forms: frozen whole blood, isolated PBMCs, or DNA extracted from either of those sample types. This entry comes from a study of blood T cell repertoires in COVID-19 (dated by TCRdb to the early 2020s). Study-level background: Samples from collaborators originated in the United States, Italy and Spain and spanned both the acute and convalescent phases of COVID-19. The material from the prospective study consisted of cDNA or gDNA derived from T cells, B-cell-depleted T cells, or PBMCs. Subjects who had been exposed to COVID-19, were actively infected with it, or had recovered from it provided the deeply sampled blood TCRbeta repertoires that made up the dataset. The repertoires were released in a freely available public database meant as a resource for research on the immune response to SARS-CoV-2. The samples were drawn from the first 160 participants of the ongoing ImmuneRACE study and from 1,200 or so subjects provided by 6 global collaborators. A de-identified subject ID, COVID-19 status, age in years and sex were almost always included in the sample metadata. Where available, HLA class I and class II types were obtained from metadata supplied by the sample provider rather than from assay-based typing. Beyond this particular receptor, the publication reports: Clinical and demographic metadata were provided uncurated, with the amount varying by source and participant.

Specimen: peripheral blood. The origin of this receptor is a woman in her sixties with acute or convalescent COVID-19. The rearrangement combines TRBV9 with TRBJ2-3; TRBD2 could be the D gene, as 7 bases match. The CDR3: CASSVNEGGPGDTQYF. The nucleotide sequence reads as follows: TGTGCCAGCAGCGTCAACGAGGGGGGGCCCGGAGATACGCAGTATTTT.